The 19 T cell receptor beta chains presented below share a single source sample, sequenced in a study of blood T cell repertoires in COVID-19 (dated by TCRdb to about 2020). Library preparation used the immunoSEQ multiplex PCR assay. Held by TCRdb, this immuneACCESS table contains in-frame sequences only and omits some clones. Under half of the omission traces to an unresolved V gene where checked; the cause of the rest is unknown. The sample profile shows under 100,000 clones; 80% to 90% of them were found once. The ten top clones hold roughly 4.4% of the sample. Sequenced input: peripheral blood. These receptors were obtained from a man aged 50 to 59 with active COVID-19.

J is TRBJ1-2 and V is TRBV19, with D perhaps TRBD1 (6 bases). V lost 8 bases to trimming and J lost 9 bases, with 13 bases between them. The CDR3 runs 11 residues. Germline V gene lookup returns CDR1 LNHDA and CDR2 SQIVND (reference sequence). The CDR3 here is CASLKTGRYTF. CDR3 sequence (DNA): TGTGCCAGTCTTAAGACAGGCCGCTACACCTTC.

J is TRBJ2-2 and V is TRBV19, with 9 bases fitting TRBD2. V gave up 0 bases and J gave up 4 bases; unmatched junction bases: 15. The CDR3 totals 20 residues. Germline values: CDR1 LNHDA, CDR2 SQIVND (reference sequence). The chain's CDR3 is CASSIETVGLAPVRTGELFF. CDR3 in DNA: TGTGCCAGTAGTATAGAGACGGTAGGACTAGCGCCAGTTCGCACCGGGGAGCTGTTTTTT.

This chain uses TRBV6-2 or TRBV6-3 with TRBJ2-2, with D possibly TRBD1 on 5 matching bases. Germline CDR1 reads MNHEY; CDR2 reads SVGEGT. Trimming took off 4 bases at V and 7 bases at J, with 10 bases between the two ends. The CDR3 has 13 amino acids. CDR3 region: CASSFQGGGELFF. Written as DNA, the CDR3 is TGTGCCAGCAGTTTCCAGGGTGGCGGGGAGCTGTTTTTT.

V usage is TRBV21-1 and J usage is TRBJ2-4; TRBD2 is the table's D call, not checked against the DNA. TRBV21-1 is a pseudogene. The CDR3 has 17 amino acids. In DNA form, the CDR3 reads TGTGCCAGCAGCAAAACAGCGGGAGGAGTTTTTTTAAACATTCAGTACTTC. Translation gives CASSKTAGGVFLNIQYF.

V gene TRBV6-6 combines with J gene TRBJ2-5; possibly TRBD1 for D (6 bases). The germline CDR1 and CDR2 sequences are MNHNY and SVGAGI (reference sequence). The CDR3 loop spans 13 amino acids. V dropped 10 bases and J dropped 5 bases, with 17 bases sitting between them. CDR3 sequence: CATLDRSGETQYF. The CDR3, as DNA: TGTGCCACCCTAGACAGGTCGGGTGAGACCCAGTACTTC.

The chain has TRBV7-8 and TRBJ2-7, with TRBD1 as a possible D gene (6 bases). Between the trimmed V and J ends, which lost 5 bases and 2 bases, there was a span of 19 bases. Germline assignment: CDR1 SGHVS and CDR2 FQNEAQ. The CDR3 totals 16 residues. CDR3 in amino acids: CASSIVGGERAYEQYF. In DNA form, the CDR3 reads TGTGCCAGCAGCATCGTAGGGGGAGAGAGGGCCTACGAGCAGTACTTC.

This sequence joins TRBV11-3 and TRBJ2-2, with D tentatively TRBD2 (5 bases). The germline V and J ends were trimmed by 5 bases and 7 bases, with 11 bases remaining between them. The CDR3 is made up of 13 amino acids. Germline CDR1 is SGHNT and CDR2 is YENEEA. CDR3 sequence (DNA): TGTGCCAGCAGCACACGGCGGGTCGGGGAGCTGTTTTTT. Translation gives CASSTRRVGELFF. Drawing the rest from reference TRBV11-3 and TRBJ2-2, the complete variable domain is EAGVVQSPRYKIIEKKQPVAFWCNPISGHNTLYWYLQNLGQGPELLIRYENEEAVDDSQLPKDRFSAERLKGVDSTLKIQPAELGDSAVYLCASSTRRVGELFFGEGSRLTVL.

This chain uses TRBV6-5 with TRBJ1-5; D ambiguous. Trimming took off 6 bases at V and 3 bases at J, with 12 bases between the two ends. The CDR3 extends over 14 amino acids. Germline values: CDR1 MNHEY, CDR2 SVGAGI. CDR3: CASRPKENNQPQHF. The DNA of the CDR3 is TGTGCCAGCAGGCCTAAGGAGAACAATCAGCCCCAGCATTTT.

This clone has just a few counts. The chain recombines TRBV7-9 with TRBJ1-6; tentative D call: TRBD1 (5 bases). Germline loops: CDR1 SEHNR, CDR2 FQNEAQ (reference sequence). Trimming removed 9 bases at V and 7 bases at J, with 13 bases between. CDR3 length: 13 amino acids. This CDR3 reads CASTGGPNSPLHF. The CDR3 nucleotides read TGTGCCAGTACAGGCGGACCAAATTCACCCCTCCACTTT.

This clone has more than one count but fewer than ten. This rearrangement joins TRBV25-1 to TRBJ1-6; a possible D gene is TRBD1 (6 bases). V dropped 2 bases and J dropped 4 bases, with 6 bases sitting between them. Germline V gene sequence: CDR1 MGHDK, CDR2 SYGVNS. This CDR3 is built from 14 residues. CDR3 residues: CASSEGQYNSPLHF. CDR3 sequence (DNA): TGTGCCAGCAGTGAAGGACAGTATAATTCACCCCTCCACTTT.

This rearrangement joins TRBV18 to TRBJ1-1; weak D call: TRBD1 (6 bases). Germline-derived CDR1 and CDR2 are KGHSH and LQKENI. The V end was cut by 3 bases, the J end by 0 bases, with 8 bases between. The CDR3 sequence is 14 residues long. The CDR3 DNA reads as TGTGCCAGCTCACCCAGGGGAATGAACACTGAAGCTTTCTTT. Amino acids: CASSPRGMNTEAFF.

The chain joins TRBV2 to TRBJ2-1, with 7 bases identical to TRBD1. The CDR3 length is 15 residues. Germline V gene data show CDR1 as SNHLY and CDR2 as FYNNEI. V gave up 0 bases and J gave up 4 bases; unmatched junction bases: 3. CDR3 region: CASSEAGTVYNEQFF. CDR3 DNA: TGTGCCAGCAGTGAAGCGGGGACAGTTTACAATGAGCAGTTCTTC.

This chain links TRBV13 with TRBJ2-1, with TRBD2 matching 11 bases. This CDR3 has 16 amino acids. Germline V gives CDR1 PRHDT, CDR2 FYEKMQ (reference sequence). The trim removed 5 bases at V and 4 bases at J, leaving 7 bases unmatched. The CDR3 region is CASSPWASGGYNEQFF. The CDR3 nucleotides are TGTGCCAGCAGCCCGTGGGCTAGCGGGGGGTACAATGAGCAGTTCTTC.

The V gene is TRBV5-1, the J gene TRBJ2-2, with 8 bases that match TRBD2. Germline trimming cut 0 bases from V and 4 bases from J; bases unmatched to any gene: 17. CDR1 and CDR2 (germline): SGHRS, YFSETQ. This CDR3 is built from 20 residues. DNA for the CDR3: TGCGCCAGCAGCTTGGGCGACGGGAGGGCCCGATTTTTAAGCACCGGGGAGCTGTTTTTT. Protein: CASSLGDGRARFLSTGELFF.

CDR3 sequence reads: CASSVRVTSNTEAFF. CDR3 sequence (DNA): TGTGCCAGCAGTGTACGGGTGACCTCGAACACTGAAGCTTTCTTT. The chain has TRBV2 and TRBJ1-1; D gene unclear. The germline V and J ends were trimmed by 4 bases and 1 base, with 13 bases remaining between them. The CDR3 is made up of 15 amino acids. The V gene's germline CDR1 is SNHLY and CDR2 FYNNEI.

The V call is TRBV15, the J call TRBJ2-7; D gene ambiguous. CDR3 length: 13 amino acids. V was trimmed by 1 base and J by 3 bases, leaving 7 bases between them. Germline assignment: CDR1 LNHNV and CDR2 YYDKDF (reference sequence). CDR3 sequence (DNA): TGTGCCACCAGCAGAGGCCAGTACTACGAGCAGTACTTC. Translation gives CATSRGQYYEQYF.

The chain employs TRBV5-1 and TRBJ1-3, with 9 bases aligning to TRBD1. The junction had 4 bases not matched to a gene; V was cut back by 0 bases and J by 0 bases. CDR1 and CDR2 (germline): SGHRS, YFSETQ. The CDR3 consists of 17 residues. CDR3 sequence (DNA): TGCGCCAGCAGCTTGGAGACAGGGGGTGTCTCTGGAAACACCATATATTTT. Its translation: CASSLETGGVSGNTIYF. The full variable domain, with the rest looked up from reference TRBV5-1 and TRBJ1-3, is KAGVTQTPRYLIKTRGQQVTLSCSPISGHRSVSWYQQTPGQGLQFLFEYFSETQRNKGNFPGRFSGRQFSNSRSEMNVSTLELGDSALYLCASSLETGGVSGNTIYFGEGSWLTVV.

The chain links TRBV10-3 to TRBJ1-4; D perhaps matches TRBD1 (6 bases). CDR3 size: 16 residues. Trimming shortened V by 1 base and J by 8 bases, and 17 bases separated the two germline ends. Germline-derived CDR1 and CDR2 are ENHRY and SYGVKD. In DNA form, the CDR3 reads TGTGCCATCAGTGAGTACGGCGCAGGGGCGGGCGAAAAACTGTTTTTT. Protein product: CAISEYGAGAGEKLFF.

The chain employs TRBV9 and TRBJ2-2; 8 positions match TRBD1. The junction had 12 bases not matched to a gene; V was cut back by 4 bases and J by 4 bases. The CDR3 length is 17 residues. CDR1 SGDLS and CDR2 YYNGEE come from the germline V gene. CDR3 bases: TGTGCCAGCAGCCCCCGGGACAGGTCGGAGATCACCGGGGAGCTGTTTTTT. It translates to CASSPRDRSEITGELFF.